This T cell receptor beta chain originates from a study of blood T cell repertoires in COVID-19 (dated by TCRdb to about 2020). At the level of the whole study: Samples covering the acute and convalescent phases of COVID-19 were provided by collaborators in the United States, Italy and Spain. The material from the prospective study consisted of cDNA or gDNA derived from T cells, B-cell-depleted T cells, or PBMCs. A freely available public database, intended as a resource for researchers studying the immune response to SARS-CoV-2, is where the repertoires were released. HLA class I and class II types, where available, came from metadata supplied by the sample provider rather than from assay-based typing. Sample metadata almost always included a de-identified subject ID, COVID-19 status, age in years and sex. Deeply sampled blood TCRbeta repertoires from subjects exposed to, actively infected with, or recovered from COVID-19 were included in the dataset. The samples were drawn from two sources: the first 160 participants of the ongoing ImmuneRACE study, and about 1,300 subjects contributed by 6 global collaborators. Paper-wide results and their limitations: The amount of clinical and demographic metadata varied by source and participant and was provided uncurated.

In Seattle, one collaborating source enrolled patients while the infection was active and tracked those patients longitudinally over the course of disease. The collaborating institutions used their own protocols to collect whole blood in K2EDTA tubes. For TCRbeta analysis, collaborators shipped samples as frozen whole blood, isolated PBMCs, or DNA extracted from either of those sample types. On this clone itself: Its specific antigen is unknown. Nothing much larger sits one base from this clone, and base qualities are not available.

Germline trimming amounts to 4 bases on V and 4 bases on J, with 6 as the count of junction bases outside the gene matches. The germline V gene yields SGHAT for CDR1 and FQNNGV for CDR2. The CDR3 runs 16 residues from the cysteine to the phenylalanine. Just the 48-base CDR3 DNA is kept, in frame starting at base 1. The immunoSEQ Assay, a bias-controlled multiplex PCR, was used to amplify TCRbeta CDR3 regions from genomic DNA. The authors' pipeline ran thus. The number of nucleated cells in each sample was estimated from the amplification of reference gene primers within the assay. To quantify the absolute abundance of each unique TCRbeta CDR3 rearrangement, sequence reads were collapsed and filtered. For each sample, productive Simpson clonality was calculated by taking the square root of Simpson's diversity index across productive rearrangements. As stored in TCRdb, this immuneACCESS dataset retains in-frame rearrangements with V and J assigned. A fraction of the clones does not appear; measured against another copy, unresolved V genes explain less than half of the discrepancy, and the remainder lacks a known reason. V and J calls plus clone size are reproduced from that table; the DNA served to infer D and trimming. In all, the sample holds approximately 300,000 clones, and 80% to 95% of those were seen once. The ten most abundant clones make up about 6.8% of the sample.

The sequence was collected from a young woman with COVID-19, enrolled during active disease. Recombination linked TRBV11-2 to TRBJ2-3, with 12 central nucleotides matching TRBD2. Sequenced material: peripheral blood. The encoded CDR3 is CASSYLAGGRADTQYF. The sequenced DNA: TGTGCCAGCAGCTACCTAGCGGGAGGGAGAGCAGATACGCAGTATTTT. The entire variable domain, with the stretches around the CDR3 drawn from the reference TRBV11-2 and TRBJ2-3 proteins, is EAGVAQSPRYKIIEKRQSVAFWCNPISGHATLYWYQQILGQGPKLLIQFQNNGVVDDSQLPKDRFSAERLKGVDSTLKIQPAKLEDSAVYLCASSYLAGGRADTQYFGPGTRLTVL.